This T cell receptor beta chain was documented in a study of shared clonotypes between healthy human individuals. Study as a whole: There were three CD4 naive, three CD4 memory, two CD8 naive and one CD8 memory plates per donor.

Sequencing used immunoSEQ multiplex PCR; TCRdb keeps in-frame clones, though not all of them. The sample has 2 million or so clones, about 95% seen once. Germline trimming cut 1 base from V and 3 bases from J; bases unmatched to any gene: 9. This CDR3 is 17 amino acids long. Looked up from germline, CDR1 is MGHRA and CDR2 is YSYEKL. The chain recombines TRBV4-1 with TRBJ1-5; 7 nucleotides match TRBD1. The source material was naive CD4+ T cells sorted from blood. Stated subset: CD45RA+ positively selected. This TCR was sampled from a man aged 18 to 30 in good health. DNA for the CDR3: TGCGCCAGCAGCCAAGTAGGGGGAGGACAGGTCAATCAGCCCCAGCATTTT. The encoded protein is CASSQVGGGQVNQPQHF.